This passage covers 14 T cell receptor beta chains from one sample sequenced in a study of cytomegalovirus exposure and HLA in healthy donors. Researchers ran the PCR with 60 Vbeta and 13 Jbeta primers. Sequencing used immunoSEQ multiplex PCR; TCRdb keeps in-frame clones, though not all of them. The profile shows about 110,000 clones, about 86% of them singletons. Sequenced sample: PBMCs. The receptors come from a woman aged 30 to 39 in good health and CMV-seronegative.

V usage is TRBV15 and J usage is TRBJ1-3, with D uncertain. V lost 0 bases, J lost 3 bases, and 12 bases lay in between. The CDR3 is 16 residues long. In germline, CDR1 is LNHNV, CDR2 YYDKDF (reference sequence). The DNA of the CDR3 is TGTGCCACCAGCAGAGATCTCTCACGGAGTGGAAACACCATATATTTT. Amino acids: CATSRDLSRSGNTIYF.

V is TRBV29-1 and J is TRBJ2-7, with 7 bases matching TRBD1. The CDR3 is 14 amino acids. V was clipped by 7 bases and J by 1 base; unmatched bases: 10. The germline V gene has CDR1 SQVTM and CDR2 ANQGSEA. In DNA form, the CDR3 reads TGCAGCGCTTTACACCGGGACAGTTCCTACGAGCAGTACTTC. It encodes CSALHRDSSYEQYF.

This chain joins TRBV4-2 and TRBJ1-3, with D possibly matching TRBD1 (5 bases). The V end lost 0 bases, the J end lost 2 bases, and 11 bases lay between the germline ends. In germline, CDR1 is LGHNA, CDR2 YNFKEQ. The CDR3 is 16 residues long. CDR3 sequence: CASSQDRAGTGNTIYF. DNA for the CDR3: TGTGCCAGCAGCCAAGATAGGGCAGGGACTGGAAACACCATATATTTT.

The rearrangement uses TRBV5-1 and TRBJ2-5, with D perhaps TRBD1 (5 bases). The CDR3 contains 14 residues. Germline lookup yields CDR1 SGHRS and CDR2 YFSETQ. Trimming stripped 1 base from V and 1 base from J, with 8 bases between. CDR3 sequence reads: CASSLQGPQETQYF. CDR3 coding DNA: TGCGCCAGCAGCTTGCAGGGCCCCCAAGAGACCCAGTACTTC.

A note on this clone: The same CDR3 is also encoded by other DNA sequences in this sample. The chain has TRBV14 and TRBJ2-3; 7 bases line up with TRBD1. Germline CDR1 and CDR2: SGHDN and FVKESK. CDR3 length: 12 residues. Trimming at V came to 4 bases and at J to 6 bases, leaving 1 base not matched to a gene. The CDR3 loop reads CASSPTGDTQYF. CDR3 sequence (DNA): TGTGCCAGCAGCCCGACAGGGGATACGCAGTATTTT.

The chain couples TRBV9 to TRBJ1-3, with D possibly matching TRBD1 (5 bases). Germline assignment: CDR1 SGDLS and CDR2 YYNGEE. Trimming stripped 1 base from V and 8 bases from J, with 13 bases between. CDR3 length: 14 residues. For the CDR3, the DNA is TGTGCCAGCAGCGTACTGACAGCGGGAGACACCATATATTTT. Its translation is CASSVLTAGDTIYF.

The chain carries TRBV5-4 and TRBJ1-3; no definite D call. Looked up from germline, CDR1 is SGHNT and CDR2 is YYREEE (reference sequence). V was shortened by 0 bases and J by 0 bases, with 16 bases between the two germline ends. The CDR3 is made up of 18 amino acids. The CDR3 spells CASSLDPTARRSGNTIYF. The CDR3 DNA reads as TGTGCCAGCAGCTTGGATCCCACAGCCCGACGCTCTGGAAACACCATATATTTT.

The CDR3, as DNA: TGTGCCAGCAGCTATACTAGCGGGCTTAACAATGAGCAGTTCTTC. Translation: CASSYTSGLNNEQFF. The chain combines TRBV11-3 with TRBJ2-1, with 9 bases matching TRBD2. V dropped 4 bases and J dropped 5; count of bases not matched to a gene: 6. CDR1 and CDR2 (germline): SGHNT, YENEEA. This CDR3 is 15 amino acids long.

This clone was seen only once. This chain joins TRBV10-3 and TRBJ2-1; D unresolved. The ends were cut back, 2 bases at V and 9 bases at J, with 8 bases in the middle. The CDR3 sequence is 12 residues long. Germline loops: CDR1 ENHRY, CDR2 SYGVKD. The CDR3 bases are TGTGCCATCAGTGAGAGTAGTCCTGAGCAGTTCTTC. It is translated as CAISESSPEQFF.

V gene TRBV2 combines with J gene TRBJ1-5; weak D call: TRBD1 (5 bases). Germline V gene sequence: CDR1 SNHLY, CDR2 FYNNEI. The CDR3 runs to 15 residues. Between the trimmed V and J ends, which lost 7 bases and 0 bases, there was a span of 13 bases. The CDR3 DNA reads TGTGCCAGCAAAGATTGGGGCTATAGCAATCAGCCCCAGCATTTT. Its protein product is CASKDWGYSNQPQHF.

J is TRBJ1-2 and V is TRBV19; possibly TRBD1 for D (5 bases). Per germline, CDR1 LNHDA and CDR2 SQIVND (reference sequence). V lost 5 bases to trimming and J lost 5 bases, with 9 bases between them. This CDR3 comprises 12 residues. This CDR3 reads CASSVRQYGYTF. The CDR3 DNA reads TGTGCCAGTAGTGTTCGACAGTATGGCTACACCTTC. Supplemented by reference TRBV19 and TRBJ1-2, the full variable domain reads DGGITQSPKYLFRKEGQNVTLSCEQNLNHDAMYWYRQDPGQGLRLIYYSQIVNDFQKGDIAEGYSVSREKKESFPLTVTSAQKNPTAFYLCASSVRQYGYTFGSGTRLTVV.

This sequence joins TRBV11-2 and TRBJ2-2, with a weak D call TRBD2 (7 bases). With 2 bases removed from V and 4 bases from J, the gap between germline ends came to 11 bases. This CDR3 contains 15 residues. Germline values: CDR1 SGHAT, CDR2 FQNNGV. CDR3 loop: CASSLRGGGTGELFF. The CDR3, as DNA: TGTGCCAGCAGCTTAAGGGGAGGGGGCACCGGGGAGCTGTTTTTT.

V and J are TRBV5-1 and TRBJ2-7; the D gene is possibly TRBD2 (5 bases). V lost 3 bases, J lost 3 bases, and 7 bases lay in between. This CDR3 is 12 amino acids long. Germline V gene sequence: CDR1 SGHRS, CDR2 YFSETQ. The CDR3 region is CASSSRGYEQYF. DNA of the CDR3: TGCGCCAGCAGCTCCCGGGGCTACGAGCAGTACTTC.

The V and J genes are TRBV28 and TRBJ2-2, with no clear D. Germline-derived CDR1 and CDR2 are MDHEN and SYDVKM. Trimming removed 7 bases at V and 1 base at J, with 7 bases between. The length of the CDR3 is 13 residues. As DNA, the CDR3 is TGTGCCAGCATGGCATGGAACACCGGGGAGCTGTTTTTT. Residues: CASMAWNTGELFF.